The count of the clone carrying this T cell receptor beta chain is one. The data stem from a study of control samples from healthy donors and cancer patients. Assay used: immunoSEQ multiplex PCR; TCRdb lists only in-frame clones, some missing. Of about 410,000 clones in the sample, around 90% were seen once. This CDR3 has 16 residues. Deletions cut 1 base from V and 4 bases from J, with 16 bases between. Germline V gene sequence: CDR1 LGHNT, CDR2 FRNRAP. The sequence was collected from a man aged 35 to 55 with head and neck cancer. Sequences were obtained from PBMCs. The V and J genes are TRBV12-5 and TRBJ1-1, with D possibly being TRBD1 (6 bases). The CDR3 sequence is CASGLAPGTTSTEAFF. The CDR3 DNA reads as TGTGCTAGTGGTTTGGCCCCAGGGACAACCAGCACTGAAGCTTTCTTT.